The next 3 T cell receptor beta chains were all read from a single sample in a study of beta chain features in type 1 diabetes. The authors reverse transcribed all of the isolated RNA, so sequencing captured expressed TCRB transcripts. Method: immunoSEQ multiplex PCR; TCRdb's copy keeps in-frame clones and lacks some. This sample has about 350,000 clones, with roughly a fifth found just once. Sequences were obtained from naive CD4+ T cells from blood. All receptors come from a woman younger than 35 in good health.

In nucleotides, the CDR3 is TGTGCCAGCTCACCACCAGGGGGAGAGGAGCAGTTCTTC. It translates to CASSPPGGEEQFF. V is TRBV18 and J is TRBJ2-1, with D tentatively TRBD1 (6 bases). The germline V and J ends were trimmed by 0 bases and 10 bases, with 10 bases remaining between them. Germline lookup yields CDR1 KGHSH and CDR2 LQKENI. This CDR3 contains 13 residues. The full variable domain, completed using reference TRBV18 and TRBJ2-1, is NAGVMQNPRHLVRRRGQEARLRCSPMKGHSHVYWYRQLPEEGLKFMVYLQKENIIDESGMPKERFSAEFPKEGPSILRIQQVVRGDSAAYFCASSPPGGEEQFFGPGTRLTVL.

The V gene is TRBV15, the J gene TRBJ2-7; 7 bases fit TRBD2. Germline trimming cut 0 bases from V and 2 bases from J; bases unmatched to any gene: 1. CDR1 and CDR2 (germline): LNHNV, YYDKDF (reference sequence). The CDR3 runs to 14 residues. CDR3: CATSRDRGAYEQYF. In DNA form, the CDR3 reads TGTGCCACCAGCAGAGACCGGGGGGCCTACGAGCAGTACTTC.

This clone appeared a few times. This chain joins TRBV7-2 and TRBJ2-7; maybe TRBD2 (6 bases). Looked up from germline, CDR1 is SGHTA and CDR2 is FQGNSA. The germline V and J ends were trimmed by 4 bases and 5 bases, with 18 bases remaining between them. The CDR3 covers 15 residues. The CDR3 region is CASSSWIGGRHEQYF. The CDR3 DNA is TGTGCCAGCAGCTCCTGGATCGGGGGACGCCACGAGCAGTACTTC. Supplemented by reference TRBV7-2 and TRBJ2-7, the full variable domain reads GAGVSQSPSNKVTEKGKDVELRCDPISGHTALYWYRQSLGQGLEFLIYFQGNSAPDKSGLPSDRFSAERTGGSVSTLTIQRTQQEDSAVYLCASSSWIGGRHEQYFGPGTRLTVT.